These T cell receptor beta chains were read from a single sample in a study of OX40 agonist ivuxolimab in advanced cancers. Measured with immunoSEQ multiplex PCR; TCRdb has only the in-frame clones, and not every one. The sample contains roughly 120,000 clones, 92% of which appear only once. The sequencing used CD4+ or CD8+ T cells sorted from blood, collected in a trial of the OX40 agonist ivuxolimab. Receptors were obtained from an adult with an advanced solid tumor such as melanoma, head and neck, liver or kidney cancer. Both conserved end residues are part of each CDR3. A D gene is named only where the DNA matches it firmly. Rows may omit the clone size; those that give it use once, few, many or a size class.

>16|.|TRBV28|TRBD1|TRBJ1-5
TGTGCCAGCAGTTTGGGACAGGGGGGATCCAGGCAGCCCCAGCATTTT
CASSLGQGGSRQPQHF
>15|.|TRBV28|.|TRBJ1-5
TGTGCCAGCAGTTTCGTGACAGGAAGCAATCAGCCCCAGCATTTT
CASSFVTGSNQPQHF
>13|.|TRBV28|TRBD1|TRBJ1-5
TGTGCCAGCTCATCGACAGGGTATCAGCCCCAGCATTTT
CASSSTGYQPQHF
>11|.|TRBV7-9|.|TRBJ1-2
TGTGCCAGCAGCTTAGACAGGACCTTCACCTTC
CASSLDRTFTF
>13|.|TRBV11-2|.|TRBJ1-1
TGTGCCAGCAGCTTTAGACAGAACACTGAAGCTTTCTTT
CASSFRQNTEAFF
>16|.|TRBV19|TRBD2|TRBJ2-5
TGTGCCAGTAGAACTAGAAGGCGGGAGGGCCGCGAGACCCAGTACTTC
CASRTRRREGRETQYF
>15|.|TRBV25-1|TRBD2|TRBJ2-3
TGTGCCAGCAGTGCCAGCGGGAGGAGCACAGATACGCAGTATTTT
CASSASGRSTDTQYF
>13|.|TRBV28|.|TRBJ1-1
TGTGCCAGCAGCCCACGACAGGCCACTGAAGCTTTCTTT
CASSPRQATEAFF
>13|.|TRBV5-1|TRBD1|TRBJ2-7
TGCGCCAGCGTTATGACAGGGTCCCACGAGCAGTACTTC
CASVMTGSHEQYF
>17|.|TRBV19|TRBD2|TRBJ2-1
TGTGCCAGTCAAAGGCGGGAGGTCCGATCCAGCTACAATGAGCAGTTCTTC
CASQRREVRSSYNEQFF
>13|.|TRBV2|.|TRBJ2-2
TGTGCCGCAGGGAAGCTGAACACCGGGGAGCTGTTTTTT
CAAGKLNTGELFF
>15|once|TRBV6-5|TRBD1|TRBJ2-1
TGTGCCAGCAGTTCCGGGACAGGAGTCTACAATGAGCAGTTCTTC
CASSSGTGVYNEQFF
>14|.|TRBV7-2|TRBD1|TRBJ1-2
TGTGCCAGCATGACAGGGGCTGCGCTCTATGGCTACACCTTC
CASMTGAALYGYTF
>14|once|TRBV6-1|TRBD1|TRBJ2-7
TGTGCCAGCAGAGAATCAGGGGGCAAGAACGAGCAGTACTTC
CASRESGGKNEQYF
>15|.|TRBV4-2|.|TRBJ2-7
TGTGCCAGCAGCCAAGAGCGAGTAGCGACCTACGAGCAGTACTTC
CASSQERVATYEQYF
>16|.|TRBV19|TRBD2|TRBJ2-1
TGTGCCAGTAGTATAGTAGGCGCTAGCGGGTCCCCCCAGCAGTTCTTC
CASSIVGASGSPQQFF